The table lists the clone carrying this T cell receptor beta chain with a few counts. Its target is unknown. TCRdb recomputed calls from the 5' RACE reads with MiXCR, one row per CDR3 protein. The sample lists fewer than 450,000 distinct CDR3 sequences, 8.1% seen once, with roughly a sixth in the top ten. This entry is derived from a study of T cells after yellow fever vaccination. Findings and limits, study-wide: Within FACS-sorted repertoires, abundant clonotypes contaminating from the bulk population could be present. Overlap between CD4 and CD8 compartments was detected for a small share of clonotypes.

Germline V CDR1 and CDR2: MGHRA, YSYEKL. This CDR3 is 17 amino acids long. Trimming left V 2 bases short and J 1 base short, with 15 bases between. This receptor was obtained from a young man who received the YFV17D yellow fever vaccine. The chain is built from TRBV4-1 and TRBJ1-5, with D possibly matching TRBD1 (6 bases). The starting material was PBMCs, obtained about 41 days after the first yellow fever vaccination. This CDR3 is CASSQPTQGISNQPQHF. CDR3 nucleotide sequence: TGCGCCAGCAGCCAACCCACACAGGGCATCAGCAATCAGCCCCAGCATTTT.